The T cell receptor (beta chain) under discussion was sequenced for a study of CD8+ T cells in alopecia areata. About the study: Treatment ran 6 to 18 months, with 6 months of follow-up afterward.

Treatment described: oral pan-JAK inhibitor, 5-10 mg twice daily. This CDR3 contains 13 residues. Germline CDR1 and CDR2: SGHTA and FQGNSA. Trimming pared 5 bases from V and 0 bases from J, leaving 8 bases between. As the sequencing template, cDNA was produced by extracting RNA and reverse transcribing it. Generated by immunoSEQ multiplex PCR, the TCRdb table keeps only in-frame clones and is missing some. The repertoire includes 200,000 or so clones, roughly 50% of them detected once, and 5.5% sits in the top ten. The starting material was CD4+ T cells sorted from blood, obtained at week 24, from a patient treated with tofacitinib. The rearrangement links TRBV7-2 to TRBJ2-7, with no clear D. This TCR was sampled from a human donor with alopecia areata. Here the CDR3 DNA reads TGTGCCAGCAGCGCGCAGAGCTCCTACGAGCAGTACTTC. Amino acid sequence: CASSAQSSYEQYF.